This record looks at one TCR beta chain sequence and its context. What it recognizes is unknown. Other DNA sequences of this sample code for an identical CDR3. The naive CD8 fraction comprised CD45RO-negative cells positively selected for CCR7 and excluded terminally differentiated effector memory CD45RA+ cells. This specimen comes from a study of shared clonotypes between healthy human individuals. Study background: In total, the donors were a couple of women and a few men aged 18 to 49. A donor's plate count was three for CD4 naive and three for CD4 memory; CD8 naive had two and CD8 memory one. Overall study findings and caveats: Approximately 4.6% of naive CD4 clonotypes were common to a few donors. The four-donor shared clonotypes exceeded non-shared clonotypes in generation probability, with non-shared ones scoring lower.

The method was immunoSEQ multiplex PCR; TCRdb's version includes in-frame clones alone and lacks a portion of them. Of roughly 2,000,000 clones listed, around 93% are singletons. V was shortened by 0 bases and J by 1 base, with 2 bases between the two germline ends. The germline gives CDR1 MNHEY, CDR2 SVGAGI. This CDR3 spans 13 amino acids. This clonotype originated in a man aged 18 to 29 in good health. Some clones in this sample may be carry-over from other donors' samples. Sequenced sample: naive CD8+ T cells from PBMCs. V and J are TRBV6-5 and TRBJ2-3, with no clear D. The CDR3, as DNA: TGTGCCAGCAGTTACTCGGGCACAGATACGCAGTATTTT. This translates into CASSYSGTDTQYF.